A selection of T cell receptor beta chains follows, all from one sample in a study of T cell changes during pregnancy in multiple sclerosis. The method was immunoSEQ multiplex PCR; TCRdb's version includes in-frame clones alone and lacks a portion of them. The sample contains approximately 60,000 clones, 94% of which appear only once. The specimen comprised CD8+ T cells from peripheral blood mononuclear cells, sampled in the third trimester of pregnancy. Receptors originate from a female donor with multiple sclerosis, enrolled in a pregnancy study. The CDR3 runs from the conserved cysteine through the conserved F or W. D genes are given only for firm matches. A row's size may be missing; if present it is once, few, many or a size class.

J: TRBJ2-3
V: TRBV4-3
size: NA
D: NA
DNA: TGCGCCAGCAGCCACACACAGGGTCCCTACACAGATACGCAGTATTTT
CDR3: CASSHTQGPYTDTQYF

J: TRBJ2-1
V: TRBV19
size: NA
D: NA
DNA: TGTGCCAGTAGTATAGTCCTAGCCCCCAATGAGCAGTTCTTC
CDR3: CASSIVLAPNEQFF

J: TRBJ1-4
V: TRBV5-4
size: NA
D: NA
DNA: TGTGCCAGCACGATGTGGGAGGCCAATGAAAAACTGTTTTTT
CDR3: CASTMWEANEKLFF

J: TRBJ1-2
V: TRBV7-9
size: NA
D: NA
DNA: TGTGCCAGCAGCTTAGTGGCAGCGCTCTATGGCTACACCTTC
CDR3: CASSLVAALYGYTF

J: TRBJ2-3
V: TRBV29-1
size: NA
D: NA
DNA: TGCAGCGTCGGACAGCTCAGAGGGGATACGCAGTATTTT
CDR3: CSVGQLRGDTQYF

J: TRBJ1-5
V: TRBV2
size: few
D: NA
DNA: TGTGCCAGCAGTGTGTATAGCAATCAGCCCCAGCATTTT
CDR3: CASSVYSNQPQHF

J: TRBJ2-7
V: TRBV5-6
size: NA
D: NA
DNA: TGTGCCAGCAGCTCGGGTGGAGACTACGAGCAGTACTTC
CDR3: CASSSGGDYEQYF

J: TRBJ2-5
V: TRBV5-1
size: NA
D: TRBD2
DNA: TGCGCCAGCAGCTCCCTAAAAGCGGGATTGGAGACCCAGTACTTC
CDR3: CASSSLKAGLETQYF

J: TRBJ2-3
V: TRBV6-1
size: NA
D: TRBD1
DNA: TGTGCCAGCAGTGAAGCGGGGACAGGGTCTGCAGATACGCAGTATTTT
CDR3: CASSEAGTGSADTQYF

J: TRBJ2-1
V: TRBV4-1
size: NA
D: TRBD2
DNA: TGCGCCAGCAGCACTAGCGGGAGTAACTCCTACAATGAGCAGTTCTTC
CDR3: CASSTSGSNSYNEQFF

J: TRBJ2-7
V: TRBV27
size: NA
D: TRBD2
DNA: TGTGCCAGCAGTTTGGGTAGCGGGATTTTGTACGAGCAGTACTTC
CDR3: CASSLGSGILYEQYF

J: TRBJ2-7
V: TRBV5-6
size: many
D: TRBD2
DNA: TGTGCCAGCAGCTTGGGGTGGGGGGGACCCTCCTACGAGCAGTACTTC
CDR3: CASSLGWGGPSYEQYF

J: TRBJ2-1
V: TRBV4-3
size: NA
D: TRBD2
DNA: TGCGCCAGCAGTACTATAGCGGGAGTGAGGAATGAGCAGTTCTTC
CDR3: CASSTIAGVRNEQFF

J: TRBJ2-7
V: TRBV5-5
size: NA
D: NA
DNA: TGTGCCAGCAGCTTTAGTCGGACAGCATCCTACGAGCAGTACTTC
CDR3: CASSFSRTASYEQYF

J: TRBJ2-7
V: TRBV7-2
size: NA
D: NA
DNA: TGTGCCAGCAGCTTAGCGGAGGGTCTCGAGCAGTACTTC
CDR3: CASSLAEGLEQYF

J: TRBJ2-7
V: TRBV2
size: NA
D: TRBD1
DNA: TGTGCCAGCAGTGAATGGGGACAGAGGTTAGACGGCTCCTACGAGCAGTACTTC
CDR3: CASSEWGQRLDGSYEQYF

J: TRBJ2-7
V: TRBV27
size: NA
D: TRBD1
DNA: TGTGCCAGCAGTTTATCGCGACAGGGTGGCTCCTACGAGCAGTACTTC
CDR3: CASSLSRQGGSYEQYF

J: TRBJ2-1
V: TRBV4-1
size: NA
D: TRBD1
DNA: TGCGCCAGCAGCCAAGATAATTTCGGGACAGGGTCATACAATGAGCAGTTCTTC
CDR3: CASSQDNFGTGSYNEQFF

J: TRBJ2-3
V: TRBV28
size: NA
D: TRBD1
DNA: TGTGCCAGCAGTTTAACCGAGACAGGGGATACGCAGTATTTT
CDR3: CASSLTETGDTQYF

J: TRBJ2-1
V: TRBV2
size: few
D: NA
DNA: TGTGCCAGCAGAGCCAGTTACAGGGATGAGCAGTTCTTC
CDR3: CASRASYRDEQFF

J: TRBJ1-2
V: TRBV7-2
size: NA
D: NA
DNA: TGTGCCAGCAGCGTATCGGCCCCCGGGGGCACCTTC
CDR3: CASSVSAPGGTF

J: TRBJ2-7
V: TRBV6-5
size: NA
D: TRBD1
DNA: TGTGCCAGCGGAATACAGGGGATATCCTACGAGCAGTACTTC
CDR3: CASGIQGISYEQYF

J: TRBJ1-2
V: TRBV2
size: NA
D: NA
DNA: TGTGCCAGCAGTGAACCCAGAAATGGCTACACCTTC
CDR3: CASSEPRNGYTF

J: TRBJ2-7
V: TRBV29-1
size: NA
D: NA
DNA: TGCAGCGTTGAACAACAGAACTCCTACGAGCAGTACTTC
CDR3: CSVEQQNSYEQYF

J: TRBJ2-1
V: TRBV27
size: NA
D: TRBD2
DNA: TGTGCCAGCAGTTTAATCGGCGGGAGTGGTGAGCAGTTCTTC
CDR3: CASSLIGGSGEQFF

J: TRBJ2-1
V: TRBV7-6
size: NA
D: NA
DNA: TGTGCCAGCAGCGGGACCGGGAGCTCCTACAATGAGCAGTTCTTC
CDR3: CASSGTGSSYNEQFF

J: TRBJ2-7
V: TRBV19
size: NA
D: TRBD2
DNA: TGTGCCAGTAGTATAATTGGGGAAGCGGGAGTCGTCGAGCAGTACTTC
CDR3: CASSIIGEAGVVEQYF

J: TRBJ2-7
V: TRBV4-1
size: NA
D: NA
DNA: TGCGCCAGCAGCCAAAGTACTAGGAGCTCCTACGAGCAGTACTTC
CDR3: CASSQSTRSSYEQYF

J: TRBJ1-5
V: TRBV13
size: NA
D: TRBD1
DNA: TGTGCCAGCAGCTCGGGACAGGGAATAATTCAGCCCCAGCATTTT
CDR3: CASSSGQGIIQPQHF

J: TRBJ2-1
V: TRBV7-9
size: NA
D: TRBD2
DNA: TGTGCCAGCAGCTGGGGACTAGCTCTTGAGCAGTTCTTC
CDR3: CASSWGLALEQFF

J: TRBJ1-1
V: TRBV5-6
size: NA
D: NA
DNA: TGTGCCAGCAGCTTCCAGGGCACTGAAGCTTTCTTT
CDR3: CASSFQGTEAFF

J: TRBJ1-5
V: TRBV7-9
size: NA
D: NA
DNA: TGTGCCAGCAGCAGGGGTACCGCCTACAATCAGCCCCAGCATTTT
CDR3: CASSRGTAYNQPQHF

J: TRBJ2-3
V: TRBV9
size: NA
D: NA
DNA: TGTGCCAGCAGCGATACCGGGCGGGGCACAGATACGCAGTATTTT
CDR3: CASSDTGRGTDTQYF

J: TRBJ1-1
V: TRBV4-1
size: NA
D: NA
DNA: TGCGCCAGCAGCCAAGGGGGACTTCTACGGACTGAAGCTTTCTTT
CDR3: CASSQGGLLRTEAFF

J: TRBJ2-3
V: TRBV29-1
size: NA
D: NA
DNA: TGCAGCGTTGGGTTGGTGCGGGACAGCTCAGATACGCAGTATTTT
CDR3: CSVGLVRDSSDTQYF

J: TRBJ2-1
V: TRBV27
size: few
D: TRBD2
DNA: TGTGCCAGCAGTCCCCTTGGCGGGAGATTTTTAGATGAGCAGTTCTTC
CDR3: CASSPLGGRFLDEQFF

J: TRBJ2-3
V: TRBV6-4
size: NA
D: NA
DNA: TGTGCCAGCAGTGACTCGGCGGGATCCACAGATACGCAGTATTTT
CDR3: CASSDSAGSTDTQYF

J: TRBJ2-3
V: TRBV13
size: NA
D: TRBD1
DNA: TGTGCCAGCAGCCACCGGGACAGCCCCCTGGGGGATACGCAGTATTTT
CDR3: CASSHRDSPLGDTQYF

J: TRBJ2-1
V: TRBV16
size: NA
D: TRBD2
DNA: TGTGCCAGCAGCCAATCCCCTTCACTACTACTAGCGGAGCAGTTCTTC
CDR3: CASSQSPSLLLAEQFF

J: TRBJ2-7
V: TRBV6-6
size: NA
D: TRBD2
DNA: TGTGCCAGCAGTTACGGGACTAGCGGGACTCCCTACGAGCAGTACTTC
CDR3: CASSYGTSGTPYEQYF

J: TRBJ2-7
V: TRBV7-9
size: NA
D: TRBD1
DNA: TGTGCCAGCAGCTCCCGCCCGACAGGGGGAGTCTACGAGCAGTACTTC
CDR3: CASSSRPTGGVYEQYF

J: TRBJ2-7
V: TRBV27
size: NA
D: NA
DNA: TGTGCCAGCAGTTTATCCGAGGGTCTAATTTACGAGCAGTACTTC
CDR3: CASSLSEGLIYEQYF

J: TRBJ2-7
V: TRBV6-1
size: NA
D: TRBD2
DNA: TGTGCCAGCAGTGAGGGACTAGCGGGAGGGGAAAGCGAGCAGTACTTC
CDR3: CASSEGLAGGESEQYF

J: TRBJ1-4
V: TRBV11-2
size: NA
D: NA
DNA: TGTGCCAGCAGCTTGGCGCAGGGGTTGAGAAAACTGTTTTTT
CDR3: CASSLAQGLRKLFF

J: TRBJ1-3
V: TRBV28
size: NA
D: NA
DNA: TGTGCCAGCAGTTTAACGGGGAATGGAAACACCATATATTTT
CDR3: CASSLTGNGNTIYF

J: TRBJ2-4
V: TRBV2
size: once
D: TRBD1
DNA: TGTGCCAGCAGGCCGGGACAGGGTGTCTTTAAGGCCAAAAACATTCAGTACTTC
CDR3: CASRPGQGVFKAKNIQYF

J: TRBJ2-1
V: TRBV27
size: NA
D: NA
DNA: TGTGCCAGCGCCGGGGGGCACCCCTTGTACAATGAGCAGTTCTTC
CDR3: CASAGGHPLYNEQFF

J: TRBJ2-3
V: TRBV28
size: NA
D: NA
DNA: TGTGCCAGCAGTCCACCCATTACAGGGACAAGCACAGATACGCAGTATTTT
CDR3: CASSPPITGTSTDTQYF

J: TRBJ2-1
V: TRBV4-1
size: NA
D: NA
DNA: TGCGCCAGCAGCCAGAGCTCCTACAATGAGCAGTTCTTC
CDR3: CASSQSSYNEQFF

J: TRBJ1-1
V: TRBV30
size: NA
D: TRBD1
DNA: TGTGCCTGGAGTGTACCCGGACAGGGTGCGGCTTTCTTT
CDR3: CAWSVPGQGAAFF

J: TRBJ1-1
V: TRBV4-2
size: NA
D: TRBD1
DNA: TGTGCCAGCAGCCAGGGACCCGGACAGGCGAACACTGAAGCTTTCTTT
CDR3: CASSQGPGQANTEAFF

J: TRBJ2-7
V: TRBV7-2
size: NA
D: TRBD2
DNA: TGTGCCAGCAGCAACCCCGGACTAGCGGGAGACGAGTACTTC
CDR3: CASSNPGLAGDEYF

J: TRBJ2-3
V: TRBV7-9
size: NA
D: TRBD1
DNA: TGTGCCAGCAGCTTCGGACAGGGGGCTGTTGTAGATACGCAGTATTTT
CDR3: CASSFGQGAVVDTQYF

J: TRBJ1-1
V: TRBV28
size: NA
D: NA
DNA: TGTGCCAGCAGGTCACAGGGATACACTGAAGCTTTCTTT
CDR3: CASRSQGYTEAFF